These 4 T cell receptor beta chains share one sample of origin, sequenced in a study of technical replicates of blood from a handful of donors. The method was immunoSEQ multiplex PCR; TCRdb's version includes in-frame clones alone and lacks a portion of them. This table has around 68,000 clones, roughly 97% appearing once. What was sequenced was T cells isolated from PBMCs. These receptors were collected from a human donor in good health.

CDR3 loop: CASSRLAGSSYNEQFF. The CDR3 nucleotides are TGTGCCAGCAGCCGACTAGCGGGGAGCTCCTACAATGAGCAGTTCTTC. The chain uses TRBV25-1 and TRBJ2-1; 11 bases agree with TRBD2. CDR3 length equals 16 residues. After removal of 6 bases from V and 0 bases from J, the junction contained 4 bases not matched to a gene. CDR1 and CDR2 (germline): MGHDK, SYGVNS. Variable domain in full (rest from reference TRBV25-1 and TRBJ2-1): EADIYQTPRYLVIGTGKKITLECSQTMGHDKMYWYQQDPGMELHLIHYSYGVNSTEKGDLSSESTVSRIRTEHFPLTLESARPSHTSQYLCASSRLAGSSYNEQFFGPGTRLTVL.

The rearrangement links TRBV2 to TRBJ2-7; 7 bases map to TRBD1. This CDR3 region has 12 residues. J lost 13 bases, V lost 3 bases, and 9 bases had no gene match. Germline V gene sequence: CDR1 SNHLY, CDR2 FYNNEI. The DNA for the CDR3 is TGTGCCAGCAGTGAGGGGACAGTCTTCCCTTACTTC. Protein: CASSEGTVFPYF.

The rearrangement joins TRBV7-2 to TRBJ2-5, with 11 nucleotides matching TRBD2. CDR3 length: 16 amino acids. Germline V gene data show CDR1 as SGHTA and CDR2 as FQGNSA. V trimming: 5 bases; J trimming: 5 bases; junction bases outside the gene matches: 10. The CDR3 region has the DNA TGTGCCAGCAGCCCTATAGCGGGAGGGCCGTTGGAGACCCAGTACTTC. As protein: CASSPIAGGPLETQYF.

The genes are TRBV19 and TRBJ2-7; no reliable D call. The V gene lost 8 bases and the J gene lost 3 bases, with 14 bases spanning the gap. This CDR3 has 13 residues. Germline V gene data show CDR1 as LNHDA and CDR2 as SQIVND (reference sequence). CDR3 sequence reads: CASRSKERYEQYF. In DNA, the CDR3 is TGTGCCAGTCGTTCAAAGGAGCGCTACGAGCAGTACTTC.